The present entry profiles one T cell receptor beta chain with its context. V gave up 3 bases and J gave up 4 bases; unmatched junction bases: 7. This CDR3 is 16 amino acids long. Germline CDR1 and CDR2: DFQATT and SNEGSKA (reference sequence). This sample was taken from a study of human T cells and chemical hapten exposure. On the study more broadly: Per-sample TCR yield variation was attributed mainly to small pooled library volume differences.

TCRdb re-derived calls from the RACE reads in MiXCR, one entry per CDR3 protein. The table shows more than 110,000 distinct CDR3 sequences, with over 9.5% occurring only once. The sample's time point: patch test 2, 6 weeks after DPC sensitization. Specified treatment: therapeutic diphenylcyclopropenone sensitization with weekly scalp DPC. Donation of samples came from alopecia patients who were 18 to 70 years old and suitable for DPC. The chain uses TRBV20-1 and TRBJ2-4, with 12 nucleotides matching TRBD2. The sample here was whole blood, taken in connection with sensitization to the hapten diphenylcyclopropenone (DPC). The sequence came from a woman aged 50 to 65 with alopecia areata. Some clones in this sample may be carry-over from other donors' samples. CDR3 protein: CSASPWTSGTKNIQYF. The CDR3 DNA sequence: TGCAGTGCTAGCCCCTGGACTAGCGGGACGAAAAACATTCAGTACTTC.